The 15 T cell receptor beta chains in this list originate from one sample, sequenced in a study of blood T cell repertoires in COVID-19 (dated by TCRdb to 2018 to 2020). Library preparation was by the immunoSEQ multiplex PCR assay. TCRdb re-hosts the immuneACCESS table, in-frame sequences only. Its copies lack some clones; in the studies checked, an unresolved V gene accounts for under half of them, and the cause for the rest is not known. Here the sample has about 120,000 clones; about 80% occur a single time. The ten most abundant clones make up roughly 17% of the sample. Sequencing was performed on peripheral blood. The receptors come from a woman of 80 years or more with active or convalescent COVID-19.

The genes are TRBV14 and TRBJ1-2; D is ambiguous. V lost 2 bases and J lost 0, with 4 bases in between. Germline CDR1 reads SGHDN; CDR2 reads FVKESK. This CDR3 region has 13 residues. The CDR3 DNA reads TGTGCCAGCAGCCAACAGACTAACTATGGCTACACCTTC. Its protein is CASSQQTNYGYTF.

This chain uses TRBV28 with TRBJ1-5, with D possibly TRBD1 on 6 matching bases. The CDR3 is made up of 18 amino acids. Germline CDR1 reads MDHEN; CDR2 reads SYDVKM. V lost 2 bases, J lost 10 bases, and 27 bases lay in between. CDR3 coding DNA: TGTGCCAGCAGTTTAGGCTGGCTCCCCGGGACAATTTTTGACCCCCAGCATTTT. It is translated as CASSLGWLPGTIFDPQHF.

This sequence joins TRBV21-1 and TRBJ1-2. TRBV21-1 counts as a pseudogene. The CDR3 runs to 11 residues. This CDR3 reads CAPGGNYGYTF. The CDR3 nucleotides read TGTGCACCGGGGGGTAACTATGGCTACACCTTC.

The chain couples TRBV5-4 to TRBJ1-3, with D possibly matching TRBD1 (5 bases). Germline values: CDR1 SGHNT, CDR2 YYREEE (reference sequence). V lost 2 bases to trimming and J lost 1 base, with 16 bases between them. The CDR3 is 17 residues long. Here the CDR3 reads CASSFGRQGVSGNTIYF. The CDR3 DNA reads TGTGCCAGCAGCTTTGGTCGGCAGGGTGTTTCTGGAAACACCATATATTTT. The variable domain in full, completed from reference TRBV5-4 and TRBJ1-3, reads ETGVTQSPTHLIKTRGQQVTLRCSSQSGHNTVSWYQQALGQGPQFIFQYYREEENGRGNFPPRFSGLQFPNYSSELNVNALELDDSALYLCASSFGRQGVSGNTIYFGEGSWLTVV.

The sample holds a few counts of this clone. The rearrangement uses TRBV7-3 and TRBJ1-1, with 9 positions matching TRBD1. Per germline, CDR1 SGHTA and CDR2 FQGTGA. There are 14 residues in the CDR3. The J segment lost 4 bases and the V segment lost 4 bases, leaving 4 bases of the junction unmatched. The CDR3 DNA reads as TGTGCCAGCAGCTCGACAGGGGGGAGCACTGAAGCTTTCTTT. Translation: CASSSTGGSTEAFF.

The chain carries TRBV28 and TRBJ1-6; D unresolved. This CDR3 is 14 amino acids long. CDR1 and CDR2 from the germline V gene are MDHEN and SYDVKM. Trimming stripped 5 bases from V and 7 bases from J, with 12 bases between. CDR3 DNA: TGTGCCAGCAGTCCCGCAGTCCTGAATTCACCCCTCCACTTT. It codes for CASSPAVLNSPLHF.

In its sample, this clone was seen once. The chain employs TRBV5-5 and TRBJ2-3; unclear D gene. Between the trimmed V and J ends, which lost 0 bases and 2 bases, there was a span of 22 bases. The germline gives CDR1 SGHKS, CDR2 YYEKEE (reference sequence). CDR3 size: 19 residues. CDR3 residues: CASSLEGEPLYDFTDTQYF. DNA for the CDR3: TGTGCCAGCAGCTTGGAAGGAGAGCCCCTTTATGATTTCACAGATACGCAGTATTTT.

In its sample, this clone was seen once. V and J are TRBV2 and TRBJ2-1; 7 nucleotides align to TRBD2. Trimming cost V 3 bases and J 3 bases; bases outside gene matches: 8. CDR3 length: 16 amino acids. Germline loops: CDR1 SNHLY, CDR2 FYNNEI. In nucleotides, the CDR3 is TGTGCCAGCAGTGATAGGGCGGGAGCCAACTACAATGAGCAGTTCTTC. Translation gives CASSDRAGANYNEQFF.

This chain links TRBV19 with TRBJ2-5; 7 nucleotides line up with TRBD1. The CDR3 consists of 14 residues. The germline gives CDR1 LNHDA, CDR2 SQIVND (reference sequence). The V gene end was trimmed by 4 bases and the J gene end by 5 bases; junction bases not matched to a gene: 7. The CDR3 region is CASSRKTGSETQYF. CDR3 DNA sequence: TGTGCCAGTAGTAGGAAGACAGGGTCGGAGACCCAGTACTTC.

The V call is TRBV7-2, the J call TRBJ2-1; 11 bases match TRBD2. This CDR3 contains 18 residues. V shed 5 bases and J 2 bases; nucleotides not matched to a gene: 11. CDR1 is SGHTA, CDR2 FQGNSA, per germline. The CDR3: CASSPRNSGRAAYNEQFF. The CDR3 DNA reads as TGTGCCAGCAGCCCCCGGAATAGCGGGAGGGCCGCCTACAATGAGCAGTTCTTC.

This chain uses TRBV11-3 with TRBJ2-5; 9 bases are a match to TRBD1. This CDR3 has 15 residues. The germline V gene encodes CDR1 SGHNT and CDR2 YENEEA. V shed 5 bases, J shed 4 bases, and the junction held 8 bases outside the gene matches. The CDR3 loop reads CASSAGTGRGETQYF. As DNA, the CDR3 is TGTGCCAGCAGCGCCGGGACAGGGAGGGGAGAGACCCAGTACTTC.

V gene TRBV5-1 combines with J gene TRBJ2-3; D unclear. The germline CDR1 and CDR2 sequences are SGHRS and YFSETQ. V dropped 5 bases and J dropped 0 bases, with 16 bases sitting between them. The CDR3 has 16 residues. The CDR3 loop is CASRYRSDTSTDTQYF. In DNA form, the CDR3 reads TGCGCCAGCAGGTATCGCAGCGATACTAGCACAGATACGCAGTATTTT.

The chain joins TRBV11-3 to TRBJ2-5; TRBD1 is a possible D gene (6 bases). V lost 5 bases and J lost 5, with 18 bases in between. The CDR3 extends over 15 amino acids. From germline, CDR1 is SGHNT and CDR2 YENEEA. The CDR3 nucleotides read TGTGCCAGCAGCCTTACCGGGACATCCTCTGAGACCCAGTACTTC. This gives the protein CASSLTGTSSETQYF.

The gene calls are TRBV6-5 and TRBJ1-5; TRBD1 aligns across 9 bases. The length of the CDR3 is 14 residues. Germline V gene data show CDR1 as MNHEY and CDR2 as SVGAGI. V was clipped by 5 bases and J by 12 bases; unmatched bases: 11. The CDR3 here is CASSPGTGHGGQHF. CDR3 bases: TGTGCCAGCAGTCCCGGGACAGGGCACGGCGGCCAGCATTTT.

This chain uses TRBV2 with TRBJ1-5; no firm D call. Germline CDR1 SNHLY, CDR2 FYNNEI. The V and J ends lost 4 bases and 4 bases respectively, with 14 bases between them. The CDR3 sequence is 15 residues long. CDR3 DNA: TGTGCCAGCAGTGGTTTCAGGTTAACTAATCAGCCCCAGCATTTT. Translating gives CASSGFRLTNQPQHF.